One and the same sample provided the 20 T cell receptor beta chains below, sequenced in a study of OX40 agonist ivuxolimab in advanced cancers. Measured with immunoSEQ multiplex PCR; TCRdb has only the in-frame clones, and not every one. The data show roughly 70,000 clones, approximately 82% seen once. The sequences come from CD4+ or CD8+ T cells sorted from blood, collected in a trial of the OX40 agonist ivuxolimab. These receptors were obtained from an adult with an advanced solid tumor such as melanoma, head and neck, liver or kidney cancer.

This clone was observed a handful of times. This CDR3 is CASSQQGGPGANVLTF. The DNA of the CDR3 is TGTGCCAGCTCCCAACAGGGGGGCCCTGGGGCCAACGTCCTGACTTTC. The V and J genes are TRBV18 and TRBJ2-6; 8 bases agree with TRBD1. Germline V gene lookup returns CDR1 KGHSH and CDR2 LQKENI. There are 16 residues in the CDR3. V was pared by 6 bases and J by 2 bases, with 6 bases of the junction left unmatched.

The sample holds one count of this clone. The chain is built from TRBV27 and TRBJ2-7; D may be TRBD2 (6 bases). V lost 6 bases to trimming and J lost 5 bases, with 14 bases between them. The CDR3 spans 13 residues. The germline V gene has CDR1 MNHEY and CDR2 SMNVEV (reference sequence). The CDR3 is CASRVGGSHEQYF. In nucleotides, the CDR3 is TGTGCCAGCAGGGTCGGGGGTTCCCACGAGCAGTACTTC.

This sequence joins TRBV20-1 and TRBJ1-2; unclear D gene. The germline V gene has CDR1 DFQATT and CDR2 SNEGSKA (reference sequence). The CDR3 runs to 10 residues. Between the trimmed V and J ends, which lost 5 bases and 8 bases, there was a span of 9 bases. The CDR3 sequence is CSADKLGYTF. CDR3 bases: TGCAGTGCTGATAAACTGGGCTACACCTTC.

The genes are TRBV6-5 and TRBJ2-1; D possibly corresponds to TRBD2 (5 bases). The CDR3 covers 12 residues. V was clipped by 2 bases and J by 11 bases, with 10 bases between them. Germline V gene sequence: CDR1 MNHEY, CDR2 SVGAGI. Here the CDR3 DNA reads TGTGCCAGCAGTTACCCCGGGGAAAAGCAGTTCTTC. Translated: CASSYPGEKQFF.

In its sample, this clone was seen once. The gene calls are TRBV5-1 and TRBJ2-7; weak D call: TRBD2 (6 bases). Germline CDR1 reads SGHRS; CDR2 reads YFSETQ. The CDR3 length is 14 residues. Trimming shortened V by 3 bases and J by 2 bases, and 12 bases separated the two germline ends. The CDR3 DNA sequence: TGCGCCAGCAGCTCGGGCGGGGCCGCCTACGAGCAGTACTTC. This encodes CASSSGGAAYEQYF.

The genes are TRBV19 and TRBJ2-1, with D perhaps TRBD2 (6 bases). Deletions cut 6 bases from V and 7 bases from J, with 10 bases between. CDR3 length equals 12 residues. In germline, CDR1 is LNHDA, CDR2 SQIVND (reference sequence). Written as DNA, the CDR3 is TGTGCCAGTAGGTTCGGAGGGAATGAGCAGTTCTTC. It codes for CASRFGGNEQFF.

The chain recombines TRBV18 with TRBJ1-1, with no clear D. Germline CDR1 and CDR2: KGHSH and LQKENI. The CDR3 runs to 15 residues. Trimming left V 3 bases short and J 5 bases short, with 16 bases between. The DNA for the CDR3 is TGTGCCAGCTCACCCAACAGAGAAATACGGACTGAAGCTTTCTTT. It is translated as CASSPNREIRTEAFF.

The chain employs TRBV18 and TRBJ2-2; perhaps D is TRBD1 or TRBD2 (5 bases each). Germline V lookup: CDR1 KGHSH, CDR2 LQKENI. The ends were cut back, 6 bases at V and 3 bases at J, with 11 bases in the middle. The CDR3 loop spans 14 amino acids. The CDR3 nucleotides read TGTGCCAGCTCCCGGGACCCCTACACCGGGGAGCTGTTTTTT. Translated: CASSRDPYTGELFF.

CDR3: CASSDPLVGGLQETQYF. The CDR3 DNA sequence: TGCGCCAGCAGTGACCCTTTGGTGGGGGGCCTTCAAGAGACCCAGTACTTC. V usage is TRBV10-2 and J usage is TRBJ2-5; D might be TRBD1 or TRBD2, each matching 6 bases. CDR3 length: 17 residues. Between the trimmed V and J ends, which lost 3 bases and 2 bases, there was a span of 19 bases. Germline V gives CDR1 WSHSY, CDR2 SAAADI.

This chain links TRBV5-1 with TRBJ2-2; 9 nucleotides match TRBD1. This CDR3 comprises 14 residues. The V gene end was trimmed by 4 bases and the J gene end by 7 bases; junction bases not matched to a gene: 5. CDR1 is SGHRS and CDR2 is YFSETQ in the germline V gene. The DNA for the CDR3 is TGCGCCAGCAGCCTCGGGACAGGGATCGGGGAGCTGTTTTTT. Translation gives CASSLGTGIGELFF.

The rearrangement joins TRBV28 to TRBJ2-7; TRBD2 agrees at 10 bases. The CDR3 runs to 17 residues. V shed 7 bases and J 4 bases; nucleotides not matched to a gene: 16. Per the germline V gene, CDR1 is MDHEN and CDR2 is SYDVKM. The CDR3 sequence is CASTTQATSGTAYEQYF. The CDR3 nucleotides read TGTGCCAGCACCACCCAGGCTACTAGCGGGACTGCATACGAGCAGTACTTC. Combining the CDR3 with reference TRBV28 and TRBJ2-7 gives the whole variable domain DVKVTQSSRYLVKRTGEKVFLECVQDMDHENMFWYRQDPGLGLRLIYFSYDVKMKEKGDIPEGYSVSREKKERFSLILESASTNQTSMYLCASTTQATSGTAYEQYFGPGTRLTVT.

The V and J genes are TRBV28 and TRBJ2-7, with 9 bases identical to TRBD1. V shed 3 bases and J 6 bases; nucleotides not matched to a gene: 12. Germline loops: CDR1 MDHEN, CDR2 SYDVKM. CDR3 length equals 16 residues. Written as DNA, the CDR3 is TGTGCCAGCAGTTTTCTACAGCCGGGACAGGGTGGCGAGCAGTACTTC. Translated, it gives CASSFLQPGQGGEQYF.

This clone showed up just once. The CDR3 sequence is CASSLSSFTDTQYF. CDR3 in DNA: TGTGCCAGCAGCTTATCCTCGTTCACAGATACGCAGTATTTT. V and J are TRBV11-3 and TRBJ2-3; D not resolved. The V end lost 2 bases, the J end lost 2 bases, and 8 bases lay between the germline ends. The CDR3 length is 14 residues. Germline V gene lookup returns CDR1 SGHNT and CDR2 YENEEA.

J is TRBJ1-2 and V is TRBV12-5; tentative D call: TRBD1 (6 bases). The CDR3 runs to 13 residues. Germline V lookup: CDR1 LGHNT, CDR2 FRNRAP. Between the trimmed V and J ends, which lost 7 bases and 4 bases, there was a span of 13 bases. CDR3 coding DNA: TGTGCTAGTGCTCTCGGACAGACCTATGGCTACACCTTC. It codes for CASALGQTYGYTF.

Only a few counts were recorded for this clone. The chain is built from TRBV9 and TRBJ2-2, with 8 bases fitting TRBD1. The germline gives CDR1 SGDLS, CDR2 YYNGEE. The junction had 5 bases not matched to a gene; V was cut back by 3 bases and J by 7 bases. This CDR3 spans 14 amino acids. The CDR3 DNA follows: TGTGCCAGCAGCGAAAGACAGGGGAGCGGGGAGCTGTTTTTT. This gives the protein CASSERQGSGELFF.

The chain uses TRBV9 and TRBJ2-2; TRBD1 aligns across 9 bases. The CDR3 is 18 residues long. V was clipped by 4 bases and J by 0 bases; unmatched bases: 10. CDR1 and CDR2 (germline): SGDLS, YYNGEE. The CDR3, as DNA: TGTGCCAGCAGCTTCAGCCCCCGGGACAGGGCGAACACCGGGGAGCTGTTTTTT. It codes for CASSFSPRDRANTGELFF.

This sequence joins TRBV28 and TRBJ2-5; D perhaps matches TRBD2 (6 bases). V lost 1 base and J 5 bases, leaving 11 bases between the germline ends. Per germline, CDR1 MDHEN and CDR2 SYDVKM. This CDR3 is built from 14 residues. CDR3 coding DNA: TGTGCCAGCAGTTTATCCGGGAGTGGGGAGACCCAGTACTTC. This sequence encodes CASSLSGSGETQYF. Full variable domain (outside the CDR3, taken from reference TRBV28 and TRBJ2-5): DVKVTQSSRYLVKRTGEKVFLECVQDMDHENMFWYRQDPGLGLRLIYFSYDVKMKEKGDIPEGYSVSREKKERFSLILESASTNQTSMYLCASSLSGSGETQYFGPGTRLLVL.

This clone was picked up a small number of times. The chain employs TRBV9 and TRBJ2-3, with TRBD2 matching over 8 bases. V was pared by 4 bases and J by 0 bases, with 10 bases of the junction left unmatched. The germline gives CDR1 SGDLS, CDR2 YYNGEE. The CDR3 spans 17 residues. CDR3 coding DNA: TGTGCCAGCAGCCCCCATGCGGGCGGGGGGAGCACAGATACGCAGTATTTT. Protein: CASSPHAGGGSTDTQYF.

This chain joins TRBV6-6 and TRBJ1-1, with a weak D call TRBD1 (5 bases). The germline V gene has CDR1 MNHNY and CDR2 SVGAGI (reference sequence). V lost 11 bases to trimming and J lost 3 bases, with 13 bases between them. This CDR3 has 12 amino acids. CDR3 in DNA: TGTGCCCACTCCCGGGGGGACACTGAAGCTTTCTTT. Its translation is CAHSRGDTEAFF.

This sequence joins TRBV11-3 and TRBJ2-6, with D perhaps TRBD2 (7 bases). V lost 6 bases to trimming and J lost 0 bases, with 9 bases between them. Germline V gives CDR1 SGHNT, CDR2 YENEEA. The CDR3 covers 15 residues. The CDR3 loop is CASSAGASGANVLTF. The CDR3 DNA is TGTGCCAGCAGTGCGGGGGCCTCTGGGGCCAACGTCCTGACTTTC.